Below, one TCR beta chain is given with its context. The target antigen is unknown. Sequencing of TCR beta covered CD8+ and CD4+ T cells obtained from blood. Negative isolation yielded the CD8+ and CD4+ T cells, while FACS enriched the TEMRA cells. Random hexamers were used to reverse transcribe roughly 0.45 to 1 ug of RNA. Multiplex PCR with immunoSEQ amplified the TCR beta CDR3 across 54 Vbeta and 13 Jbeta. Each CDR3 protein gets one entry after TCRdb re-called the immunoSEQ multiplex PCR reads with MiXCR. The table lists under 250,000 distinct CDR3 sequences, approximately 92% of them singletons. This sample is drawn from a study of CD8 T cells in Susac syndrome. This CDR3 is 14 amino acids long. V gave up 2 bases and J gave up 6 bases, with 14 bases separating them. In germline, CDR1 is SGHTA, CDR2 FQGTGA. Whole-study results and caveats: The study recognized that its TCR sequencing and HLA analysis covered a relatively small number of individuals.

V is TRBV7-3 and J is TRBJ2-7; D perhaps matches TRBD1 (5 bases). The TCR sequence derives from a human donor with multiple sclerosis. What was sequenced was CD4+ T cells from PBMCs. The CDR3 nucleotides are TGTGCCAGCAGCTTAGGCCAGGGCGACGGCGAGCAGTACTTC. Amino acid sequence: CASSLGQGDGEQYF.